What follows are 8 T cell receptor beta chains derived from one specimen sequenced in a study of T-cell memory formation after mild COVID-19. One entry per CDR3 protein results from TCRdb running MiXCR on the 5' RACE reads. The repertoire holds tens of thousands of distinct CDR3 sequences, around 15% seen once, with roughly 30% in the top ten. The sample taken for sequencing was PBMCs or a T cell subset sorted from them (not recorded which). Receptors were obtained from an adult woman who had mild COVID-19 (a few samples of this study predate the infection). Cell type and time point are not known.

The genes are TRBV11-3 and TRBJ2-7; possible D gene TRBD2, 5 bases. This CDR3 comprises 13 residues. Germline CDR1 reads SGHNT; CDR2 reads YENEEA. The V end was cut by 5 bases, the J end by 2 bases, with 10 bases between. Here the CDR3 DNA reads TGTGCCAGCAGCCCCTTTAGCGCCTACGAGCAGTACTTC. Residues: CASSPFSAYEQYF.

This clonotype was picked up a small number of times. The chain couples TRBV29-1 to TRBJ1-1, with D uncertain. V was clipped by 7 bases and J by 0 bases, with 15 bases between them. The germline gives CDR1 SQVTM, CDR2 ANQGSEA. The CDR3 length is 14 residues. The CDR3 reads CSAKRERMNTEAFF. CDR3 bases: TGCAGCGCAAAGAGAGAGAGGATGAACACTGAAGCTTTCTTT. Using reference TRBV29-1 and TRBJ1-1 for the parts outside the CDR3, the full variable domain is SAVISQKPSRDICQRGTSLTIQCQVDSQVTMMFWYRQQPGQSLTLIATANQGSEATYESGFVIDKFPISRPNLTFSTLTVSNMSPEDSSIYLCSAKRERMNTEAFFGQGTRLTVV.

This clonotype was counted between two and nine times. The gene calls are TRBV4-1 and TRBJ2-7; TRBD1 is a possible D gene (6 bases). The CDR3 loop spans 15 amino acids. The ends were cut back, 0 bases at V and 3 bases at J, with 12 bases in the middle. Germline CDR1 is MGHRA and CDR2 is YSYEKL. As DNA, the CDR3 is TGCGCCAGCAGCCAAGAGGGCCAGGGGAACTACGAGCAGTACTTC. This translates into CASSQEGQGNYEQYF.

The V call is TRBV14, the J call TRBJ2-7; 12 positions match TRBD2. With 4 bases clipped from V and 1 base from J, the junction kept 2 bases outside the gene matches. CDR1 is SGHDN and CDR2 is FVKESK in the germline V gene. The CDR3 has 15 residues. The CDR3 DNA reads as TGTGCCAGCAGCCCGACTAGCGGGAGATCCTACGAGCAGTACTTC. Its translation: CASSPTSGRSYEQYF.

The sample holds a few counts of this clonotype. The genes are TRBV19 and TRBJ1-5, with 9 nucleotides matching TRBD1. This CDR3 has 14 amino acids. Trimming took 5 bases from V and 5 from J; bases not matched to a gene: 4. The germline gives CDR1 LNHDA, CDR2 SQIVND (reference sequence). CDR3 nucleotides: TGTGCCAGTAGTCCCGGGACAGGGCATCAGCCCCAGCATTTT. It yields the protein CASSPGTGHQPQHF.

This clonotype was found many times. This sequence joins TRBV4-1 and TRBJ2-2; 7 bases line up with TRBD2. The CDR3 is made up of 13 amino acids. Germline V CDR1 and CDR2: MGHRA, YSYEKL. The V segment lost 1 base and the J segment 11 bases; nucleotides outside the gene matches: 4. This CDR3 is CASSQVSGGELFF. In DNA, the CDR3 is TGCGCCAGCAGCCAAGTGTCGGGGGGAGAGCTGTTTTTT.

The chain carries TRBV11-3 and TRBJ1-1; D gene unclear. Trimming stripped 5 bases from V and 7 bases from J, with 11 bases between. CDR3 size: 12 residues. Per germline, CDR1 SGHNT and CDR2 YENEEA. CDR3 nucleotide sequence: TGTGCCAGCAGCACTTTAGGCCTTGAAGCTTTCTTT. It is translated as CASSTLGLEAFF.

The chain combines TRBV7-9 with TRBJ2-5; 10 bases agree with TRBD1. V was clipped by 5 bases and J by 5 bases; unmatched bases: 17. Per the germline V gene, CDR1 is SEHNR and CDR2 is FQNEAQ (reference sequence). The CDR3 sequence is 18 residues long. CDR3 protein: CASSGQPGTGVSRETQYF. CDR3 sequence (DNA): TGTGCCAGCAGCGGACAACCCGGGACAGGGGTCTCTCGGGAGACCCAGTACTTC. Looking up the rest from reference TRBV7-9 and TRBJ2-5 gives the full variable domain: DTGVSQNPRHKITKRGQNVTFRCDPISEHNRLYWYRQTLGQGPEFLTYFQNEAQLEKSRLLSDRFSAERPKGSFSTLEIQRTEQGDSAMYLCASSGQPGTGVSRETQYFGPGTRLLVL.